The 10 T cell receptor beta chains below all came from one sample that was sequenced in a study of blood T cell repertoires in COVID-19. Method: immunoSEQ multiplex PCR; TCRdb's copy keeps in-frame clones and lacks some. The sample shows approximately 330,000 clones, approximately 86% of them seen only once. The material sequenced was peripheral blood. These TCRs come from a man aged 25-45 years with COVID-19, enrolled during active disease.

The CDR3: CASSNRQGLSEAFF. CDR3 nucleotide sequence: TGTGCCAGCAGCAACCGACAGGGGTTGTCTGAAGCTTTCTTT. This chain links TRBV6-5 with TRBJ1-1; 8 bases map to TRBD1. The germline V gene has CDR1 MNHEY and CDR2 SVGAGI. V lost 6 bases and J lost 6; bases outside the gene matches: 9. This CDR3 spans 14 amino acids.

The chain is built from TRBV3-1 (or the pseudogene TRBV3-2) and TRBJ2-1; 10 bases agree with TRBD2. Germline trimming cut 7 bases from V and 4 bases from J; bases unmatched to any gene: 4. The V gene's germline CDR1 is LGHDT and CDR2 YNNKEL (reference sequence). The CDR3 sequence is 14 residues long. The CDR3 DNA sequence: TGTGCCAGCACCCGGACTAGCGGTTACAATGAGCAGTTCTTC. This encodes CASTRTSGYNEQFF.

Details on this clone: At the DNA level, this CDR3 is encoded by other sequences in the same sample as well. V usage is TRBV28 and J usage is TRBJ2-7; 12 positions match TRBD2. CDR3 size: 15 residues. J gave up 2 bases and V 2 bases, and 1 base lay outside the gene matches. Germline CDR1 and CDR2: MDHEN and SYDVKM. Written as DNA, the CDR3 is TGTGCCAGCAGTTTACTAGCGGGAGGGCCCTACGAGCAGTACTTC. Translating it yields CASSLLAGGPYEQYF.

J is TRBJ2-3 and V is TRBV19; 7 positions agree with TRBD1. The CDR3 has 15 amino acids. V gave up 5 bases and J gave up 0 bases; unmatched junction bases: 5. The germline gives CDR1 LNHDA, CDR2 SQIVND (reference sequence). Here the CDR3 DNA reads TGTGCCAGTAGTCTGGGACAGACTAGCACAGATACGCAGTATTTT. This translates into CASSLGQTSTDTQYF. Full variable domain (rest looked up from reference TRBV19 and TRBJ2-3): DGGITQSPKYLFRKEGQNVTLSCEQNLNHDAMYWYRQDPGQGLRLIYYSQIVNDFQKGDIAEGYSVSREKKESFPLTVTSAQKNPTAFYLCASSLGQTSTDTQYFGPGTRLTVL.

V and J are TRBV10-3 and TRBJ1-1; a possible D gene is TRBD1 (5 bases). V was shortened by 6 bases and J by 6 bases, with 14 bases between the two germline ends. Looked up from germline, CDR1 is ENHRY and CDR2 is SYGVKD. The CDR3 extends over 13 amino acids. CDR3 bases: TGTGCCATCAGATTCCAGGGAACCTCTGAAGCTTTCTTT. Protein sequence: CAIRFQGTSEAFF.

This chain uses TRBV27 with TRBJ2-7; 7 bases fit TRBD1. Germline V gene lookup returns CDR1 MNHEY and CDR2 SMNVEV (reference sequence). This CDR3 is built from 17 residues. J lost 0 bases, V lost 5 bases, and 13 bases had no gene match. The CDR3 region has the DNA TGTGCCAGCAGTCCTTACGCCGGGACAGCGGCCTCCTACGAGCAGTACTTC. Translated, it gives CASSPYAGTAASYEQYF.

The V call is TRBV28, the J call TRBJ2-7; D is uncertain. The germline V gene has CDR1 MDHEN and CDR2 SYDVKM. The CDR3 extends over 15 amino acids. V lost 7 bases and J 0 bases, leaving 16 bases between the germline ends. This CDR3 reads CASTPSAGGSYEQYF. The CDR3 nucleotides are TGTGCCAGCACCCCCTCCGCAGGTGGCTCCTACGAGCAGTACTTC.

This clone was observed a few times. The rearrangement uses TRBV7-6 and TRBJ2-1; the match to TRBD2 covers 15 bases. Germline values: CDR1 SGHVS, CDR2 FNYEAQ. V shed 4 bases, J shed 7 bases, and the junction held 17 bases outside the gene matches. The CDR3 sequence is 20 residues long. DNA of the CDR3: TGTGCCAGCAGCTCCGCATTACCCGGGACTAGCGGGGGGAGTTGGAATGAGCAGTTCTTC. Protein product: CASSSALPGTSGGSWNEQFF.

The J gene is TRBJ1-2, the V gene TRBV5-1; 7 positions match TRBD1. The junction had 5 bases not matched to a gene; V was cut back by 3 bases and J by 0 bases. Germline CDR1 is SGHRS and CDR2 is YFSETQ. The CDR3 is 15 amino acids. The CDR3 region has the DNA TGCGCCAGCAGCTCGGGACAGACCACTAACTATGGCTACACCTTC. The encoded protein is CASSSGQTTNYGYTF.

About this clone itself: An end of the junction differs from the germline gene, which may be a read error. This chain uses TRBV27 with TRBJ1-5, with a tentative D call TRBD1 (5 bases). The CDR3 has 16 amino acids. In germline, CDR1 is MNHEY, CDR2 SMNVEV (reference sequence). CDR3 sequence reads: CASRLSRGGRGQPQHF. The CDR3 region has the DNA TGTGCCAGCAGGTTATCCCGGGGGGGGAGGGGTCAGCCCCAGCATTTT.